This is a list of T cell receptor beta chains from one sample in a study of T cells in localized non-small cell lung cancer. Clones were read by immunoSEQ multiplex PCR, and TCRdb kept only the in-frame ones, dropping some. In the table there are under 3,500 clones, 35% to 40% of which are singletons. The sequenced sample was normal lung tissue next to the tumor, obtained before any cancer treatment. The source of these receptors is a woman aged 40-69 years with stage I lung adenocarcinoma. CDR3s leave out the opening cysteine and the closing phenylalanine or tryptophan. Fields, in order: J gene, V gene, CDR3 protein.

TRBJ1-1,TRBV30,AWSVHRDSGTEAF
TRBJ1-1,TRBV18,ASSPLGPGNTEAF
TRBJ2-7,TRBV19,ASLRPNTYEQY
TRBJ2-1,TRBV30,AWSVLGQISEQF
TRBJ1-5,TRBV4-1,ASSQVTSNQPQH
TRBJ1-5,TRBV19,ASSILLQPQH
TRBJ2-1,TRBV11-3,ASSVNSLAGVLNEQF
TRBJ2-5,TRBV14,ASSPGLAGAETQY
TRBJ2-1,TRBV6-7,ASYSGSGTRGYNEQF
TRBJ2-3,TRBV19,ASSIGGAATDTQY
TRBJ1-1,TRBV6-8,ASRQVQSGEAF
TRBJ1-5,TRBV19,ASSRGPRLPQH
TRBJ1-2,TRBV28,ASSLPGHPNYGYT
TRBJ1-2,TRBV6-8,ASSYSPQENYGYT
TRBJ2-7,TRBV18,ASSPRSGGALGYEQY
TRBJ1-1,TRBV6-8,AISQLGANTEAF
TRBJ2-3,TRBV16,ASSTTSGTDTQY
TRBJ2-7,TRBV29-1,SVRGLLADKERFYEQY
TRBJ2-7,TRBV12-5,ASGPGGTYEQY
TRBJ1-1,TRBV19,ASSYLLGAF
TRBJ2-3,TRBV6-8,ASRISGGGTDTQY
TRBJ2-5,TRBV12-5,ASQDQETQY
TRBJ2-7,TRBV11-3,ASSLGTVSYEQY
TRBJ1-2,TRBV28,ASSFRGIYGYT
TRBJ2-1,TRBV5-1,ASSSGLGGDEQF
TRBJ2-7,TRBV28,ASSGDRVYEQY
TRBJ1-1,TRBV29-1,SVAGQENTEAF
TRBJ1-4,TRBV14,ASSQDSHGWAGNEKLF
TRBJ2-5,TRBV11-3,ASSLTSGSAETQY
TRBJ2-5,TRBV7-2,ASSSGGEGAQY
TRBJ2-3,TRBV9,ASSEINTDTQY